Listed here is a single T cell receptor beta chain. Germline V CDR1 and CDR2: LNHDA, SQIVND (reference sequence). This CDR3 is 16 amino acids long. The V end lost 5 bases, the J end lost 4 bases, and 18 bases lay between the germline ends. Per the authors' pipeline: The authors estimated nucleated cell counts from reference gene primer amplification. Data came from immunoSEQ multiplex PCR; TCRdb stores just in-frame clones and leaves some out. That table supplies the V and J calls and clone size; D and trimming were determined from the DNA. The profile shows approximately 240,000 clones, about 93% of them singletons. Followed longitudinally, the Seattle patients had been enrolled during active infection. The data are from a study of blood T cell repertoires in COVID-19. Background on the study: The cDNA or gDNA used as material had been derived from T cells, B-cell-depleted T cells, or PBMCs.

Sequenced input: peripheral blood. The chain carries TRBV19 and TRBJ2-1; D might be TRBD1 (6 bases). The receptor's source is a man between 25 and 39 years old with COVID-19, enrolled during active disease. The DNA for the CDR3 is TGTGCCAGTAGTCTGGGGACACCCGTTACATACAATGAGCAGTTCTTC. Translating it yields CASSLGTPVTYNEQFF.